The clone carrying this T cell receptor beta chain was counted at least ten times. The antigen remains undetermined. The CDR3 consists of 12 residues. Trimming shortened V by 6 bases and J by 6 bases, and 10 bases separated the two germline ends. The sample originates from a study of HIV-infected patients and healthy controls. The repertoire came from unfractionated whole blood and reflected all unsorted peripheral T cells. Approximately 510 ng RNA was reverse transcribed with alpha and beta constant-region primers. Using multiplexing indices, alpha and beta chain libraries were generated apart by chain-specific third strand synthesis. TCRdb ran MiXCR on the 5' RACE reads and lists one entry per CDR3 protein. The sample includes 15,000 to 20,000 distinct CDR3 sequences, 8% to 10% of them seen just once. Study-wide findings and caveats: When repertoires were size-matched, rare events in HIV-infected data became overweighted.

The chain couples TRBV12-3 or TRBV12-4 to TRBJ2-3; the D is unclear. The specimen sequenced was blood. The receptor's source is an adult in good health. The CDR3 region is CASSLIVDTQYF. The CDR3 DNA follows: TGTGCCAGCAGCCTAATCGTTGATACGCAGTATTTT.